This T cell receptor beta chain is drawn from a study of blood T cells in healthy people across ages. Germline-derived CDR1 and CDR2 are ENHRY and SYGVKD. V was clipped by 6 bases and J by 4 bases; unmatched bases: 7. The CDR3 covers 15 residues. For the second PCR, which ran for roughly 7 to 11 cycles, a sample-barcoded 5' primer and a J-beta primer mix were used. Per-sample output comprised a minimum of 2.5 million paired-end reads containing CDR3. TCRdb fed the 5' RACE reads into MiXCR, producing one record per CDR3 protein. The sample records 500,000 to 650,000 distinct CDR3 sequences, 27% being singletons. Study results and caveats: Observed TCR beta diversity showed a strong correlation with the percentage of naive T cells as measured by flow cytometry. Researchers deemed the diversity estimates from one million T cells underestimates.

The sample holds a few counts of this clonotype. Its antigen remains unknown. The same data also contributed to another study, on T cells of mothers and their children. That source reports: Related mother-child pairs shared marginally more repertoire than unrelated pairs, though not significantly.

Material: blood. This chain uses TRBV10-3 with TRBJ2-5, with 11 bases fitting TRBD2. The TCR comes from a boy aged 2 to 10 in good health. The CDR3 DNA reads as TGTGCCATCAGCCTTAGCGGGAGGGCCCCAGAGACCCAGTACTTC. This gives the protein CAISLSGRAPETQYF.